Presented here are 15 T cell receptor beta chains from one specimen sequenced in a study of shared clonotypes between healthy human individuals. Sequencing used immunoSEQ multiplex PCR; TCRdb keeps in-frame clones, though not all of them. The data contain 2 million to 2.5 million clones, 90% to 96% of them seen just once; the ten biggest clones take up more than 0.1%. The sequencing input was naive CD4+ T cells sorted from blood. Subset specified: CD45RA+ positively selected. All receptors derive from a young man in good health.

This clone has just a few counts. Additional DNA sequences in this sample encode the identical CDR3. The chain recombines TRBV19 with TRBJ1-1; D might be TRBD1 (5 bases). Trimming left V 5 bases short and J 0 bases short, with 7 bases between. The germline gives CDR1 LNHDA, CDR2 SQIVND (reference sequence). The CDR3 extends over 13 amino acids. The CDR3 sequence: CASSSTVNTEAFF. The DNA of the CDR3 is TGTGCCAGTAGTTCGACAGTGAACACTGAAGCTTTCTTT.

The chain couples TRBV7-9 to TRBJ1-4; D call uncertain. V was clipped by 1 base and J by 2 bases, with 8 bases between them. The CDR3 runs 15 residues. Germline CDR1 SEHNR, CDR2 FQNEAQ (reference sequence). CDR3 amino acids: CASSLVGGTNEKLFF. The CDR3 bases are TGTGCCAGCAGCTTAGTGGGTGGCACTAATGAAAAACTGTTTTTT.

The V call is TRBV7-3, the J call TRBJ1-6; 9 nucleotides align to TRBD1. The CDR3 spans 15 residues. V lost 2 bases to trimming and J lost 7 bases; unmatched junction nucleotides: 3. Germline assignment: CDR1 SGHTA and CDR2 FQGTGA. DNA of the CDR3: TGTGCCAGCAGCTTATCCGGGACAGGGAATTCACCCCTCCACTTT. Translating gives CASSLSGTGNSPLHF.

This clone was found once. V is TRBV15 and J is TRBJ2-7; D call uncertain. The V gene's germline CDR1 is LNHNV and CDR2 YYDKDF (reference sequence). Trimming cost V 1 base and J 3 bases, with 13 bases left between them. The CDR3 has 15 amino acids. CDR3 residues: CATSRVWDTNYEQYF. The CDR3 DNA sequence: TGTGCCACCAGCAGAGTATGGGATACCAACTACGAGCAGTACTTC. Using reference TRBV15 and TRBJ2-7 for the parts outside the CDR3, the full variable domain is DAMVIQNPRYQVTQFGKPVTLSCSQTLNHNVMYWYQQKSSQAPKLLFHYYDKDFNNEADTPDNFQSRRPNTSFCFLDIRSPGLGDTAMYLCATSRVWDTNYEQYFGPGTRLTVT.

The chain is built from TRBV6-1 and TRBJ1-5; weak D call: TRBD1 (6 bases). Germline assignment: CDR1 MNHNS and CDR2 SASEGT. Trimming removed 4 bases from V and 4 bases from J, with 11 bases in between. CDR3 length: 14 amino acids. As DNA, the CDR3 is TGTGCCAGCAGTGGGACAGTCATGAATCAGCCCCAGCATTTT. Protein: CASSGTVMNQPQHF.

The rearrangement joins TRBV23-1 to TRBJ2-7; 7 positions agree with TRBD1. TRBV23-1 is recorded as an ORF, its role being uncertain. The ends lost 3 bases at V and 0 bases at J; junction bases unmatched: 14. This CDR3 has 18 residues. The CDR3 DNA sequence: TGCGCCAGCAGTCATCCAACATTGAAGGGGGACAGCTCCTACGAGCAGTACTTC. It codes for CASSHPTLKGDSSYEQYF.

Only a few counts were recorded for this clone. The V gene is TRBV30, the J gene TRBJ1-4; D may be TRBD1 (5 bases). The ends were cut back, 2 bases at V and 8 bases at J, with 15 bases in the middle. The germline V gene encodes CDR1 GTSNPN and CDR2 SVGIG (reference sequence). This CDR3 contains 14 residues. The CDR3 sequence is CAWSPGPPGEKLFF. The CDR3 bases are TGTGCCTGGAGTCCGGGTCCCCCAGGGGAAAAACTGTTTTTT. Complete variable domain (other parts from reference TRBV30 and TRBJ1-4): SQTIHQWPATLVQPVGSPLSLECTVEGTSNPNLYWYRQAAGRGLQLLFYSVGIGQISSEVPQNLSASRPQDRQFILSSKKLLLSDSGFYLCAWSPGPPGEKLFFGSGTQLSVL.

The rearrangement uses TRBV6-5 and TRBJ2-7, with TRBD1 identical over 12 bases. The germline V gene has CDR1 MNHEY and CDR2 SVGAGI. J gave up 4 bases and V 6 bases, and 4 bases lay outside the gene matches. This CDR3 is 14 amino acids long. The CDR3 bases are TGTGCCAGCAGGGGGACAGGGGGCGGGTACGAGCAGTACTTC. Protein product: CASRGTGGGYEQYF.

About this clone itself: This CDR3 is also generated by other DNA sequences in the sample. The chain combines TRBV6-5 with TRBJ1-5; TRBD1 is a possible D gene (6 bases). V was cut by 6 bases and J by 5 bases, with 11 bases left in between. The CDR3 is 13 amino acids. CDR1 is MNHEY, CDR2 SVGAGI, per germline. The CDR3 DNA reads TGTGCCAGCAGCAGAGGGGGAGATCAGCCCCAGCATTTT. This encodes CASSRGGDQPQHF.

As concerns this clone: This sample includes further DNA sequences coding for the same CDR3. The rearrangement uses TRBV18 and TRBJ2-7; 13 bases map to TRBD2. CDR1 KGHSH and CDR2 LQKENI come from the germline V gene. With V trimmed by 3 bases and J by 1 base, 3 bases remained unmatched. The CDR3 covers 16 residues. The CDR3 sequence is CASSPPGLAGSYEQYF. The CDR3 region has the DNA TGTGCCAGCTCACCCCCGGGACTAGCGGGATCCTACGAGCAGTACTTC.

The chain is built from TRBV30 and TRBJ1-1; D is undetermined. Per germline, CDR1 GTSNPN and CDR2 SVGIG (reference sequence). V was cut by 2 bases and J by 6 bases, with 4 bases left in between. The CDR3 spans 10 residues. The CDR3 loop reads CAWSPSEAFF. CDR3 sequence (DNA): TGTGCCTGGAGTCCGTCTGAAGCTTTCTTT.

The rearrangement uses TRBV6-1 and TRBJ1-5; TRBD1 matches at 8 bases. V trimming: 10 bases; J trimming: 4 bases; junction bases outside the gene matches: 6. Germline V gene lookup returns CDR1 MNHNS and CDR2 SASEGT. The CDR3 is 13 amino acids. The CDR3 region is CATSTGGNQPQHF. CDR3 in DNA: TGTGCCACCTCAACAGGGGGAAATCAGCCCCAGCATTTT.

The genes are TRBV5-4 and TRBJ2-7; 9 bases align to TRBD1. There are 15 residues in the CDR3. Germline CDR1 is SGHNT and CDR2 is YYREEE (reference sequence). After removal of 5 bases from V and 3 bases from J, the junction contained 9 bases not matched to a gene. The CDR3 loop is CASRPGTGSDYEQYF. DNA for the CDR3: TGTGCCAGCAGACCTGGGACAGGGAGTGACTACGAGCAGTACTTC.

V is TRBV6-5 and J is TRBJ2-2; perhaps TRBD2 as D (6 bases). This CDR3 comprises 14 residues. Trimming cost V 4 bases and J 4 bases, with 10 bases left between them. CDR1 is MNHEY and CDR2 is SVGAGI in the germline V gene. CDR3 in amino acids: CASSSSGVTGELFF. The CDR3, as DNA: TGTGCCAGCAGTTCCTCGGGGGTCACCGGGGAGCTGTTTTTT.

CDR3 coding DNA: TGTGCCAGCAGTCCCTACCCACGGCGGCGAGATGACTACGAGCAGTACTTC. Protein product: CASSPYPRRRDDYEQYF. The rearrangement uses TRBV6-4 and TRBJ2-7, with no clear D. This CDR3 is 17 amino acids long. Trimming removed 5 bases from V and 3 bases from J, with 23 bases in between. Germline V gene lookup returns CDR1 MRHNA and CDR2 SNTAGT.